What follows are 9 T cell receptor beta chains derived from one specimen sequenced in a study of T cells after yellow fever vaccination. Via MiXCR, TCRdb re-called the 5' RACE reads, giving one row per CDR3 protein. The table has about 350,000 distinct CDR3 sequences, roughly an eighth seen once. The sequenced sample was CD4+ T cells sorted from PBMCs, obtained 15 days after the yellow fever booster vaccination. The receptors were sampled from a young man who received the YFV17D yellow fever vaccine.

The sample holds a few counts of this clonotype. The rearrangement joins TRBV7-9 to TRBJ1-6; tentatively, D is TRBD1 (5 bases). The CDR3 consists of 14 residues. Trimming pared 4 bases from V and 9 bases from J, leaving 13 bases between. Germline CDR1 reads SEHNR; CDR2 reads FQNEAQ (reference sequence). The CDR3 here is CASSSGTLGSPLHF. In DNA form, the CDR3 reads TGTGCCAGCAGCTCCGGGACCTTAGGTTCACCCCTCCACTTT.

The chain recombines TRBV7-8 with TRBJ2-3; 7 nucleotides match TRBD2. The CDR3 length is 16 residues. Per the germline V gene, CDR1 is SGHVS and CDR2 is FQNEAQ. V shed 5 bases, J shed 1 base, and the junction held 9 bases outside the gene matches. The CDR3 sequence: CASSHPQRGGTDTQYF. In nucleotides, the CDR3 is TGTGCCAGCAGCCACCCCCAGCGGGGAGGCACAGATACGCAGTATTTT.

The rearrangement uses TRBV2 and TRBJ1-2; D uncertain. The CDR3 totals 13 residues. V gave up 3 bases and J gave up 5 bases, with 10 bases separating them. Germline-derived CDR1 and CDR2 are SNHLY and FYNNEI. CDR3 sequence (DNA): TGTGCCAGCAGTGAGGGTTTTAATTATGGCTACACCTTC. Amino acids: CASSEGFNYGYTF.

This clonotype has a count of ten or more. The gene calls are TRBV7-9 and TRBJ1-4, with 10 bases identical to TRBD1. Germline CDR1 SEHNR, CDR2 FQNEAQ (reference sequence). V lost 5 bases to trimming and J lost 8 bases; unmatched junction nucleotides: 5. The CDR3 is 14 residues long. The CDR3 is CASSVGQGGEKLFF. The DNA for the CDR3 is TGTGCCAGCAGCGTCGGACAGGGGGGCGAAAAACTGTTTTTT.

A remark on this clonotype: The junction differs from germline at one of its ends, possibly a read error. V usage is TRBV4-1 and J usage is TRBJ2-3; D is tentatively TRBD1 or TRBD2 (5 bases each). The CDR3 covers 18 residues. Germline CDR1 reads MGHRA; CDR2 reads YSYEKL. The CDR3 DNA reads TGCGCCAGCAGCCAAGAAGGGATAGGGGTCCTAGCAACAGATACGAAGTATTTT. It is translated as CASSQEGIGVLATDTKYF.

The chain joins TRBV5-1 to TRBJ1-2; weak D call: TRBD1 (5 bases). The V and J ends lost 2 bases and 3 bases respectively, with 11 bases between them. This CDR3 is built from 14 residues. Germline CDR1 and CDR2: SGHRS and YFSETQ. CDR3 nucleotides: TGCGCCAGCAGCTTAGGAGGGGATTACTATGGCTACACCTTC. Protein product: CASSLGGDYYGYTF. Looking up the rest from reference TRBV5-1 and TRBJ1-2 gives the full variable domain: KAGVTQTPRYLIKTRGQQVTLSCSPISGHRSVSWYQQTPGQGLQFLFEYFSETQRNKGNFPGRFSGRQFSNSRSEMNVSTLELGDSALYLCASSLGGDYYGYTFGSGTRLTVV.

The gene calls are TRBV10-3 and TRBJ1-2; D not resolved. V lost 0 bases, J lost 4 bases, and 18 bases lay in between. CDR1 is ENHRY and CDR2 is SYGVKD in the germline V gene. This CDR3 has 17 amino acids. The CDR3 sequence is CAISESTSRNGGYGYTF. DNA for the CDR3: TGTGCCATCAGTGAGTCGACATCGAGAAACGGTGGCTATGGCTACACCTTC.

The chain combines TRBV7-2 with TRBJ1-4; 8 nucleotides align to TRBD1. The V and J ends lost 5 bases and 8 bases, in that order; junction bases with no gene match: 10. The CDR3 is made up of 15 amino acids. Looked up from germline, CDR1 is SGHTA and CDR2 is FQGNSA. The CDR3 DNA reads TGTGCCAGCAGCGCCTCAGGGGGCGCAGGGGAAAAACTGTTTTTT. Its protein product is CASSASGGAGEKLFF.

There are a few counts of this clonotype. The chain uses TRBV5-6 and TRBJ2-6; weak D call: TRBD2 (5 bases). The CDR3 is made up of 15 amino acids. Trimming took 5 bases from V and 0 from J, leaving 9 bases between them. The germline V gene has CDR1 SGHDT and CDR2 YYEEEE. CDR3 sequence: CASRPRGSGANVLTF. CDR3 nucleotides: TGTGCCAGCAGACCACGGGGCTCTGGGGCCAACGTCCTGACTTTC.